The entry below gives a single T cell receptor (beta chain) sequence along with its context. The antigen this receptor binds is unknown. Base qualities were left out, and no much larger clone turns up one base away. To demonstrate the VDJtools post-analysis software, the study profiled TCR beta repertoires from the peripheral blood of 10 to 15 young patients with multiple sclerosis. The patients with multiple sclerosis were children and adolescents between about 6 and 15 years of age. The library was obtained by PCR. The reads were generated on an Illumina HiSeq 2500. To reduce PCR and sequencing biases, unique molecular identifiers were incorporated into the TCR beta cDNA libraries. Per 1 to 10 million input T cells, roughly 0.5 million cDNA molecules were obtained, such that each molecule approximated one T cell. Patient libraries were prepared and sequenced with the same protocol used for the earlier healthy control dataset. Samples belonging to the same batch were prepared together, multiplexed and sequenced on a shared HiSeq lane. As for how the authors treated the data: Raw barcoded reads were processed with MIGEC, and single-read molecular identifier groups were discarded before consensus assembly and CDR3 extraction. Clonotype tables were post-analysed with VDJtools, normalizing diversity by down-sampling all datasets to the smallest sample size. Repertoire overlap clustering matched CDR3 amino acid but not nucleotide sequences to correct batch-related cross-sample contamination. TCRdb cleaned the public reads at Q25 with fastp, built clones with MiXCR and kept in-frame beta chains. Each entry is one CDR3 protein sequence, shown with its most common DNA and genes. None of the V and J calls come from the authors' own analysis; TCRdb made them. The sample yields some 800,000 distinct CDR3 sequences; about 45% were counted once. The ten largest clones take up approximately 4.4% of the sample.

V trim: 3 bases; J trim: 4 bases; unmatched bases: 7. From cysteine to phenylalanine, the CDR3 is 15 amino acids long. The retained sequence is limited to the CDR3, 45 bases, with the frame set at the first base. CDR1 SGDLS and CDR2 YYNGEE were looked up in the germline V gene. This sample is part of a study of post-analysis software for immune sequencing data (dated by TCRdb to between 2015 and 2017). For context, the study as a whole: Relapsing-remitting, secondary progressive and progressive-relapsing multiple sclerosis were recorded as disease courses, and subtype annotation was lacking for some patients. Patient repertoires were compared against roughly 12 previously published healthy control repertoires from donors aged about 6 to 26 years. A subset of samples was prepared in parallel using single-end sample barcoding, then pooled and co-amplified after Illumina adapter ligation.

What the research found in general, with its limitations: A handful of TRBV segments, including TRBV5-6, TRBV5-1 and TRBV20-1, were significantly more frequent in patients than controls. The control group was slightly older than the multiple sclerosis patient group. When samples were clustered directly using the F measure, samples prepared in the same batch co-clustered strongly, which prompted a batch-effect correction. Multiple sclerosis patients had significantly lower normalized Chao1 diversity than controls, a result that suggests substantial peripheral T-cell clonal expansion.

This chain is built from TRBV9 and TRBJ2-1; the junction holds 7 bases that match TRBD2. This sequence originates from a girl aged 5-17 years with multiple sclerosis. The material sequenced was blood. The CDR3 in this case is CASSAASGPYNEQFF. The DNA sequence follows: TGTGCCAGCAGCGCAGCTAGCGGTCCTTACAATGAGCAGTTCTTC.